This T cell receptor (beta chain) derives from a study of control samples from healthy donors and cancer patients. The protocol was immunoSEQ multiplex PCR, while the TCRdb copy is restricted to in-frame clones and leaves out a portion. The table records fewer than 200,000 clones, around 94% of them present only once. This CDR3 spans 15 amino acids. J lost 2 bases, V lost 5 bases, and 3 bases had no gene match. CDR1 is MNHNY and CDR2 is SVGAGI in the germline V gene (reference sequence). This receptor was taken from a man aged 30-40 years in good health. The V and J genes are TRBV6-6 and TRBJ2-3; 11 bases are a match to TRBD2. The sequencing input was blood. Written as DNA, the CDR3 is TGTGCCAGCAGTCGGACTAGCGGGTCCACAGATACGCAGTATTTT. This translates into CASSRTSGSTDTQYF.